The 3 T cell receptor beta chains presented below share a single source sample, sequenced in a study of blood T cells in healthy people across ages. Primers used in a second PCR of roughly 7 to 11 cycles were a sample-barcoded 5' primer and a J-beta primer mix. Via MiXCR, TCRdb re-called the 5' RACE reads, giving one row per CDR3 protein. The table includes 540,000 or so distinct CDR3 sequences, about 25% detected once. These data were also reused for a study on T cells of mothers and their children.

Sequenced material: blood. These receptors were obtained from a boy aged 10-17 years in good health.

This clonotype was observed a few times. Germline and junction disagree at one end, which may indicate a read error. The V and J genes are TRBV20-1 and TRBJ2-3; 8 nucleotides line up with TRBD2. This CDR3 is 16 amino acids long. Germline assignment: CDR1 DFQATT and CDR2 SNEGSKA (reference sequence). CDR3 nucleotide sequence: TGCAGTGCGAGGCCGGGGGGGGACATCGTCACAGATACACAGTATTTT. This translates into CSARPGGDIVTDTQYF.

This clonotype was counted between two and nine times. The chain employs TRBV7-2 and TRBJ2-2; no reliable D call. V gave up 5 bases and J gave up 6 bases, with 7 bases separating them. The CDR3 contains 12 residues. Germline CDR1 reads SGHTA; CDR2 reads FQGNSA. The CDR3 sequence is CASSPTPGELFF. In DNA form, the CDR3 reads TGTGCCAGCAGCCCAACCCCCGGGGAGCTGTTTTTT.

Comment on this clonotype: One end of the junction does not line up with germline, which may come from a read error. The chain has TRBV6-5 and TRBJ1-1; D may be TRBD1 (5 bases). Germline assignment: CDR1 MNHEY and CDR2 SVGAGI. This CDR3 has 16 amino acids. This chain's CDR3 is CASSYFLPGTNTEVFF. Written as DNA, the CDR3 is TGTGCCAGCAGTTACTTCTTACCCGGGACGAACACTGAAGTTTTCTTT.